These 28 T cell receptor beta chains were all obtained from the same sample, sequenced in a study of blood T cells in healthy people across ages. The authors ran a second PCR of roughly 6 to 12 cycles using a sample-barcoded 5' primer and a J-beta primer mix. Each CDR3 protein is one row after TCRdb ran MiXCR on the 5' RACE reads. Of about a million distinct CDR3 sequences in the sample, roughly two fifths are singletons; the top ten hold roughly 13%. Sample: blood. These receptors were taken from a man between 18 and 29 years old in good health.

This clonotype was recorded at least ten times. This sequence joins TRBV10-3 and TRBJ1-2; D remains ambiguous. The CDR3 runs to 14 residues. V was trimmed by 2 bases and J by 4 bases, leaving 11 bases between them. Germline lookup yields CDR1 ENHRY and CDR2 SYGVKD. The CDR3 bases are TGTGCCATCAGTGAGGTTTCCAGGACCTATGGCTACACCTTC. Translated: CAISEVSRTYGYTF.

The rearrangement uses TRBV20-1 and TRBJ1-5; TRBD1 agrees at 9 bases. J gave up 6 bases and V 6 bases, and 6 bases lay outside the gene matches. Germline CDR1 and CDR2: DFQATT and SNEGSKA (reference sequence). CDR3 length: 13 residues. The DNA for the CDR3 is TGCAGTGCGGACAGGGGAAACTCTCAGCCCCAGCATTTT. Its translation: CSADRGNSQPQHF.

This clonotype was counted a few times. The genes are TRBV4-2 and TRBJ1-5; D gene ambiguous. This CDR3 is 14 amino acids long. Trimming pared 4 bases from V and 0 bases from J, leaving 7 bases between. Germline V gene sequence: CDR1 LGHNA, CDR2 YNFKEQ. Here the CDR3 DNA reads TGTGCCAGCAGCCTATCGATTAGCAATCAGCCCCAGCATTTT. It specifies CASSLSISNQPQHF.

CDR3 sequence: CASRTTSGPYEQYF. CDR3 in DNA: TGTGCCAGCAGAACCACTAGCGGCCCCTACGAGCAGTACTTC. This chain connects TRBV6-2 or TRBV6-3 to TRBJ2-7; TRBD2 matches at 8 bases. Germline CDR1 MNHEY, CDR2 SVGEGT. V shed 6 bases and J 2 bases; nucleotides not matched to a gene: 6. This CDR3 has 14 amino acids.

This clonotype was picked up a small number of times. One junction end disagrees with the germline gene, perhaps due to a read error. The rearrangement uses TRBV7-2 and TRBJ2-3; D may be TRBD2 (7 bases). Looked up from germline, CDR1 is SGHTA and CDR2 is FQGNSA. This CDR3 spans 18 amino acids. The DNA of the CDR3 is TGTGCCGGCAGCCCCTCCTTATATGGGGGGGCCGGTACAGATACGCAGTATTTT. It translates to CAGSPSLYGGAGTDTQYF. Full variable domain (missing parts from reference TRBV7-2 and TRBJ2-3): GAGVSQSPSNKVTEKGKDVELRCDPISGHTALYWYRQSLGQGLEFLIYFQGNSAPDKSGLPSDRFSAERTGGSVSTLTIQRTQQEDSAVYLCAGSPSLYGGAGTDTQYFGPGTRLTVL.

Only a few counts were recorded for this clonotype. The chain is built from TRBV6-6 and TRBJ1-4, with 7 bases aligning to TRBD1. Germline-derived CDR1 and CDR2 are MNHNY and SVGAGI (reference sequence). Unmatched junction bases numbered 14, after V lost 2 bases and J lost 8 bases. This CDR3 is built from 17 residues. DNA for the CDR3: TGTGCCAGCAGTTACCCCCGAGAGGGGGCGTCGGAAGAAAAACTGTTTTTT. Its translation: CASSYPREGASEEKLFF.

A word on this clonotype: Just one base apart from a much larger clone, this may be a read error. V gene TRBV12-3 or TRBV12-4 combines with J gene TRBJ2-3; TRBD2 agrees at 13 bases. The CDR3 consists of 14 residues. The ends lost 11 bases at V and 7 bases at J; junction bases unmatched: 9. In DNA, the CDR3 is TGTGCCGGTACCGGGACTAGCGGGATGTATACGCAGTATTTT. It specifies CAGTGTSGMYTQYF.

The chain recombines TRBV6-1 with TRBJ2-7; D perhaps matches TRBD1 (6 bases). Germline assignment: CDR1 MNHNS and CDR2 SASEGT. The CDR3 spans 15 residues. V shed 7 bases and J shed 2 bases, with 18 bases lying between them. CDR3 protein: CASTSAGTRTYEQYF. CDR3 bases: TGTGCCAGCACCTCGGCCGGGACAAGAACCTACGAGCAGTACTTC.

CDR3 loop: CASSHDREFNNEQFF. CDR3 nucleotide sequence: TGTGCCAGCAGTCACGACAGGGAATTTAACAATGAGCAGTTCTTC. The gene calls are TRBV7-8 and TRBJ2-1; TRBD1 aligns across 7 bases. Germline loops: CDR1 SGHVS, CDR2 FQNEAQ. This CDR3 spans 15 amino acids. V was pared by 6 bases and J by 5 bases, with 10 bases of the junction left unmatched.

CDR3 DNA: TGCAGTGCTAGGGGGACTAGCGGGGCCCCGGCCTCCTACAATGAGCAGTACTTC. Translated, it gives CSARGTSGAPASYNEQYF. The chain has TRBV20-1 and TRBJ2-7, with TRBD2 matching 13 bases. In germline, CDR1 is DFQATT, CDR2 SNEGSKA (reference sequence). This CDR3 has 18 residues. Losses at the gene ends were 3 bases for V and 7 bases for J; bases not matched to a gene: 18.

This clonotype appeared many times. The gene calls are TRBV18 and TRBJ1-2, with 9 bases aligning to TRBD1. The CDR3 length is 16 residues. Trimming removed 2 bases from V and 7 bases from J; junction bases left unmatched: 11. Germline V lookup: CDR1 KGHSH, CDR2 LQKENI. The CDR3, as DNA: TGTGCCAGCTCACCAAACGAGCAGGGACAGGGTTTTGGCTACACCTTC. Translating it yields CASSPNEQGQGFGYTF. The full variable domain, its missing parts supplied by reference TRBV18 and TRBJ1-2, is NAGVMQNPRHLVRRRGQEARLRCSPMKGHSHVYWYRQLPEEGLKFMVYLQKENIIDESGMPKERFSAEFPKEGPSILRIQQVVRGDSAAYFCASSPNEQGQGFGYTFGSGTRLTVV.

The V and J genes are TRBV28 and TRBJ1-1, with TRBD1 as a possible D gene (6 bases). V lost 8 bases, J lost 0 bases, and 16 bases lay in between. The length of the CDR3 is 15 residues. Germline V gene sequence: CDR1 MDHEN, CDR2 SYDVKM. CDR3 nucleotides: TGTGCCAGCCGGGACACCTCACCTATGAACACTGAAGCTTTCTTT. Translated: CASRDTSPMNTEAFF. Full variable domain (rest looked up from reference TRBV28 and TRBJ1-1): DVKVTQSSRYLVKRTGEKVFLECVQDMDHENMFWYRQDPGLGLRLIYFSYDVKMKEKGDIPEGYSVSREKKERFSLILESASTNQTSMYLCASRDTSPMNTEAFFGQGTRLTVV.

This clonotype was counted only a few times. This rearrangement joins TRBV7-8 to TRBJ1-2, with D maybe TRBD1 (6 bases). Trimming took off 8 bases at V and 4 bases at J, with 17 bases between the two ends. Germline assignment: CDR1 SGHVS and CDR2 FQNEAQ. The CDR3 contains 14 residues. The CDR3, as DNA: TGTGCCAGCGTGAGGGGGGGCTTCAGCTATGGCTACACCTTC. Encoded protein: CASVRGGFSYGYTF.

This clonotype has more than one count but fewer than ten. J is TRBJ1-2 and V is TRBV4-2, with D maybe TRBD1 (6 bases). Trimming shortened V by 2 bases and J by 2 bases, and 24 bases separated the two germline ends. Germline values: CDR1 LGHNA, CDR2 YNFKEQ. The CDR3 sequence is 19 residues long. Written as DNA, the CDR3 is TGTGCCAGCAGCCAACACACCCTCACTGACATAGGGGGAAACTATGGCTACACCTTC. Amino acids: CASSQHTLTDIGGNYGYTF.

The J gene is TRBJ1-1, the V gene TRBV29-1; D is unclear. The CDR3 sequence is 13 residues long. CDR1 is SQVTM, CDR2 ANQGSEA, per germline. The V end lost 2 bases, the J end lost 1 base, and 8 bases lay between the germline ends. CDR3 protein: CSVEKGRNTEAFF. The DNA for the CDR3 is TGCAGCGTTGAAAAGGGTCGGAACACTGAAGCTTTCTTT.

The V and J genes are TRBV4-2 and TRBJ2-6, with D possibly being TRBD1 or TRBD2 (5 bases each). V lost 3 bases and J lost 0, with 18 bases in between. The CDR3 length is 19 residues. From germline, CDR1 is LGHNA and CDR2 YNFKEQ. CDR3 sequence: CASSQRTGTDNSGANVLTF. The CDR3 nucleotides read TGTGCCAGCAGCCAGAGAACCGGGACCGACAACTCTGGGGCCAACGTCCTGACTTTC.

In its sample, this clonotype was seen a few times. This sequence joins TRBV20-1 and TRBJ1-1; 9 nucleotides agree with TRBD1. Trimming at V came to 6 bases and at J to 11 bases, leaving 4 bases not matched to a gene. The V gene's germline CDR1 is DFQATT and CDR2 SNEGSKA (reference sequence). The length of the CDR3 is 10 residues. The CDR3 reads CSARTGDAFF. The CDR3 nucleotides read TGCAGTGCAAGGACAGGGGATGCTTTCTTT.

This clonotype was detected a few times. The rearrangement joins TRBV5-1 to TRBJ2-3; possible D gene TRBD2, 5 bases. The V end lost 0 bases, the J end lost 4 bases, and 15 bases lay between the germline ends. Germline CDR1 is SGHRS and CDR2 is YFSETQ. The CDR3 loop spans 16 amino acids. The CDR3 DNA reads TGCGCCAGCAGCTTGGCCGCGTGGATTAGCGCAGATACGCAGTATTTT. This sequence encodes CASSLAAWISADTQYF.

This clonotype was counted a few times. The chain uses TRBV6-1 and TRBJ2-2; TRBD1 matches at 7 bases. Looked up from germline, CDR1 is MNHNS and CDR2 is SASEGT. The CDR3 sequence is 17 residues long. With 7 bases clipped from V and 0 bases from J, the junction kept 11 bases outside the gene matches. This chain's CDR3 is CASTPIQGQSNTGELFF. In nucleotides, the CDR3 is TGTGCCAGCACCCCAATCCAGGGACAGTCGAACACCGGGGAGCTGTTTTTT.

This clonotype was observed a handful of times. V is TRBV5-6 and J is TRBJ2-1; 8 bases match TRBD1. This CDR3 is 15 amino acids long. With V trimmed by 1 base and J by 6 bases, 6 bases remained unmatched. The V gene's germline CDR1 is SGHDT and CDR2 YYEEEE. The CDR3 bases are TGTGCCAGCAGCTTGAGGACAGGGTCGAGCAATGAGCAGTTCTTC. Its protein is CASSLRTGSSNEQFF.

This chain joins TRBV27 and TRBJ2-1, with D perhaps assigned TRBD1 or TRBD2 (7 bases each). V lost 2 bases to trimming and J lost 2 bases, with 13 bases between them. CDR1 and CDR2 (germline): MNHEY, SMNVEV (reference sequence). The CDR3 has 16 residues. CDR3 residues: CASSLTQGGPYNEQFF. The CDR3 region has the DNA TGTGCCAGCAGTTTAACTCAGGGGGGGCCCTACAATGAGCAGTTCTTC.

This chain links TRBV20-1 with TRBJ1-5; perhaps TRBD1 as D (6 bases). CDR3 size: 15 residues. V lost 3 bases and J 3 bases, leaving 15 bases between the germline ends. Germline assignment: CDR1 DFQATT and CDR2 SNEGSKA (reference sequence). The CDR3, as DNA: TGCAGTGCTAGCGATCTGCAGGGGCCCAATCAGCCCCAGCATTTT. This encodes CSASDLQGPNQPQHF.

V usage is TRBV7-9 and J usage is TRBJ2-1; 7 bases agree with TRBD1. V lost 5 bases, J lost 8 bases, and 3 bases stayed unmatched. The CDR3 sequence is 12 residues long. The germline gives CDR1 SEHNR, CDR2 FQNEAQ (reference sequence). CDR3: CASSEGTDEQFF. The CDR3 coding sequence is TGTGCCAGCAGCGAAGGGACAGATGAGCAGTTCTTC. Full variable domain (rest looked up from reference TRBV7-9 and TRBJ2-1): DTGVSQNPRHKITKRGQNVTFRCDPISEHNRLYWYRQTLGQGPEFLTYFQNEAQLEKSRLLSDRFSAERPKGSFSTLEIQRTEQGDSAMYLCASSEGTDEQFFGPGTRLTVL.

Only a few counts were recorded for this clonotype. The J gene is TRBJ2-1, the V gene TRBV7-3; no clear D. Germline CDR1 is SGHTA and CDR2 is FQGTGA. Deletions cut 2 bases from V and 5 bases from J, with 13 bases between. This CDR3 has 15 residues. The CDR3 coding sequence is TGTGCCAGCAGCTTATCAACCGGCACGGACAATGAGCAGTTCTTC. Residues: CASSLSTGTDNEQFF. Full variable domain (missing parts from reference TRBV7-3 and TRBJ2-1): GAGVSQTPSNKVTEKGKYVELRCDPISGHTALYWYRQSLGQGPEFLIYFQGTGAADDSGLPNDRFFAVRPEGSVSTLKIQRTERGDSAVYLCASSLSTGTDNEQFFGPGTRLTVL.

The chain links TRBV3-1 to TRBJ2-4; D remains ambiguous. The CDR3 covers 15 residues. Trimming shortened V by 0 bases and J by 0 bases, and 6 bases separated the two germline ends. Germline V gives CDR1 LGHDT, CDR2 YNNKEL (reference sequence). The CDR3 reads CASSQDPLAKNIQYF. The DNA of the CDR3 is TGTGCCAGCAGCCAAGATCCTCTAGCCAAAAACATTCAGTACTTC. Together with reference TRBV3-1 and TRBJ2-4, the CDR3 gives the full variable domain: DTAVSQTPKYLVTQMGNDKSIKCEQNLGHDTMYWYKQDSKKFLKIMFSYNNKELIINETVPNRFSPKSPDKAHLNLHINSLELGDSAVYFCASSQDPLAKNIQYFGAGTRLSVL.

The chain combines TRBV2 with TRBJ1-2; D gene uncertain. V lost 3 bases to trimming and J lost 2 bases, with 10 bases between them. The CDR3 runs 14 residues. Per germline, CDR1 SNHLY and CDR2 FYNNEI. CDR3 bases: TGTGCCAGCAGTGACCCCCGAGAGAACTATGGCTACACCTTC. It is translated as CASSDPRENYGYTF. The variable domain in full, with the rest retrieved from reference TRBV2 and TRBJ1-2, is EPEVTQTPSHQVTQMGQEVILRCVPISNHLYFYWYRQILGQKVEFLVSFYNNEISEKSEIFDDQFSVERPDGSNFTLKIRSTKLEDSAMYFCASSDPRENYGYTFGSGTRLTVV.

The chain links TRBV27 to TRBJ2-7; tentatively, D is TRBD2 (6 bases). The V gene's germline CDR1 is MNHEY and CDR2 SMNVEV (reference sequence). CDR3 length: 17 residues. The V and J ends lost 2 bases and 3 bases respectively, with 20 bases between them. The CDR3 DNA reads as TGTGCCAGCAGTTTAAACCTCGAGGGACTGGGTCTCTACGAGCAGTACTTC. Translation: CASSLNLEGLGLYEQYF.

This clonotype was seen ten or more times. The chain employs TRBV12-3 or TRBV12-4 and TRBJ1-2; D not certain. The CDR3 consists of 11 residues. V gave up 1 base and J gave up 7 bases, with 4 bases separating them. CDR3 nucleotides: TGTGCCAGCAGTTTAGGTCGTGGCTACACCTTC. Amino acids: CASSLGRGYTF.